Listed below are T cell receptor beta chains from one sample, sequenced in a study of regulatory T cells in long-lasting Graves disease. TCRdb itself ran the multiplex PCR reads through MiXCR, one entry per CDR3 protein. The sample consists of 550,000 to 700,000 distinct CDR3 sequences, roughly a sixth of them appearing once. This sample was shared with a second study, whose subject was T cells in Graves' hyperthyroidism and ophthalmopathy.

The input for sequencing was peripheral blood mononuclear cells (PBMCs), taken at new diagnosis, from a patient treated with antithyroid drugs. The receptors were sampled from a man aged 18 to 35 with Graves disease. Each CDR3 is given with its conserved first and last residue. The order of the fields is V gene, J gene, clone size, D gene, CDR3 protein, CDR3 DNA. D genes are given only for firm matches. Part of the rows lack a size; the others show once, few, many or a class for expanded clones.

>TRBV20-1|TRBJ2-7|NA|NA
CSARGRQQGYEQYF
TGCAGTGCTAGAGGGAGGCAGCAGGGCTACGAGCAGTACTTC
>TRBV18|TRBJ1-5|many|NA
CASSQNLGGNQPQHF
TGTGCCAGCTCACAAAACCTGGGGGGCAATCAGCCCCAGCATTTT
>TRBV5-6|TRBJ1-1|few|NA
CASSYRRVMAEAFF
TGTGCCAGCAGCTACCGCAGGGTTATGGCTGAAGCTTTCTTT
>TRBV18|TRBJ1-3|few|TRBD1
CASSPGQGTRNTIYF
TGTGCCAGCTCACCGGGACAGGGGACGAGAAACACCATATATTTT
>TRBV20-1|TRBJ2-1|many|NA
CSARPSSDEQFF
TGCAGTGCTAGGCCTTCTAGCGATGAGCAGTTCTTC
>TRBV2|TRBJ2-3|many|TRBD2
CASSPLTSGTQYF
TGTGCCAGCAGTCCTCTTACTAGCGGTACGCAGTATTTT
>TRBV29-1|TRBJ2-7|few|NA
CSVEGGGNSYEQYF
TGCAGCGTTGAGGGAGGGGGGAACTCCTACGAGCAGTACTTC
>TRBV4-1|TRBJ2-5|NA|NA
CASSQWEKETQYF
TGCGCCAGCAGCCAATGGGAGAAAGAGACCCAGTACTTC
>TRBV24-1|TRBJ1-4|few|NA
CATSDFWGRSATNEKLFF
TGTGCCACCAGTGATTTTTGGGGCAGGAGCGCAACTAATGAAAAACTGTTTTTT
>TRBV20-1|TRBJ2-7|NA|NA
CSASRRQNYEQYF
TGCAGTGCTAGCAGGCGGCAGAACTACGAGCAGTACTTC
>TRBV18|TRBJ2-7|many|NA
CASSPLAPEQYF
TGTGCCAGCTCCCCACTAGCTCCCGAGCAGTACTTC
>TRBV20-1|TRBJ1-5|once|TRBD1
CSARGATGDQPQHF
TGCAGTGCCAGGGGGGCTACGGGCGATCAGCCCCAGCATTTT
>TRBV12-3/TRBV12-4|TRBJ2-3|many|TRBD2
CASSSPVLAVRDTQYF
TGTGCCAGCAGCTCCCCGGTGCTAGCGGTCCGGGATACGCAGTATTTT
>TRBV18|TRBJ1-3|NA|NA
CASSPPGENTIYF
TGTGCCAGCTCACCACCGGGGGAAAACACCATATATTTT
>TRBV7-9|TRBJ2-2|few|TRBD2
CASFGAGEQTGELFF
TGTGCCAGCTTCGGGGCGGGAGAACAGACCGGGGAGCTGTTTTTT
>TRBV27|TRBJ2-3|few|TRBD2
CASSPSTRTSGSLGDTQYF
TGTGCCAGCAGTCCATCGACTCGGACTAGCGGGAGTCTGGGGGATACGCAGTATTTT
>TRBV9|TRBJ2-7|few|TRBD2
CASSPGSGGSHEQYF
TGTGCCAGCAGCCCGGGCTCGGGAGGGTCCCACGAGCAGTACTTC
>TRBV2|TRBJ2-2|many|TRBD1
CASSKQGDTGELFF
TGTGCCAGCAGTAAACAGGGGGACACCGGGGAGCTGTTTTTT
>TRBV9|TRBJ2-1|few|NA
CASSVTPSSSYNEQFF
TGTGCCAGCAGCGTAACTCCATCGAGCTCCTACAATGAGCAGTTCTTC
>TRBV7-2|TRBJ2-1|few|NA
CASNLGRPDNEQFF
TGTGCCAGCAATCTAGGGAGGCCCGACAATGAGCAGTTCTTC
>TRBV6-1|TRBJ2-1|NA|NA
CASSVSAVFSYNEQFF
TGTGCCAGCAGTGTGTCAGCGGTATTCTCCTACAATGAGCAGTTCTTC
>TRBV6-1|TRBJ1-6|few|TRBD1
CASTPGTGLRESPLHF
TGTGCCAGCACCCCAGGGACAGGTCTTCGGGAATCACCCCTCCACTTT
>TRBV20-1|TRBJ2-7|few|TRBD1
CSASGQGAGEQYF
TGCAGTGCTAGTGGACAGGGGGCGGGCGAGCAGTACTTC
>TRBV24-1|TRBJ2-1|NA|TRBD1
CATSDPAVGQGSSYNEQFF
TGTGCCACCAGTGACCCCGCGGTAGGACAGGGAAGCTCCTACAATGAGCAGTTCTTC
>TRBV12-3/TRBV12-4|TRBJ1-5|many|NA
CASSLGGPNQPQHF
TGCGCCAGCAGCTTGGGGGGTCCCAATCAGCCCCAGCATTTT
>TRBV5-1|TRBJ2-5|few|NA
CASSLHRVGETQYF
TGCGCCAGCAGCTTGCATCGGGTGGGAGAGACCCAGTACTTC
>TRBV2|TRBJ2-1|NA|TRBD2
CASNTGTSGRGVEQFF
TGTGCCAGCAACACCGGGACTAGCGGGAGGGGGGTTGAGCAGTTCTTC
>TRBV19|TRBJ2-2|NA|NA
CASSIVAGGELFF
TGTGCCAGTAGTATAGTAGCTGGCGGGGAGCTGTTTTTT
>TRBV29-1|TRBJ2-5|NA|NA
CSASRDLESSQYF
TGCAGCGCCAGCCGGGACCTGGAGAGTTCCCAGTACTTC
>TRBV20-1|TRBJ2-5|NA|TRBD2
CSGDYGVETQYF
TGCAGTGGGGACTATGGTGTAGAGACCCAGTACTTC
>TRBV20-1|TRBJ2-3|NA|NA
CSASGRVYLGTQYF
TGCAGTGCTAGCGGGAGAGTGTATTTGGGTACGCAGTATTTT
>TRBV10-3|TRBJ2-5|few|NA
CAISESILGTETQYF
TGTGCCATCAGTGAGTCAATACTAGGGACGGAGACCCAGTACTTC
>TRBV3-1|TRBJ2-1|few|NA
CASSQVRGSHEQFF
TGTGCCAGCAGCCAAGTTCGTGGGTCCCATGAGCAGTTCTTC
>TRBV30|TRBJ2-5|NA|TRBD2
CAWSRTSGRKETQYF
TGTGCCTGGAGCCGGACTAGCGGGAGGAAGGAGACCCAGTACTTC
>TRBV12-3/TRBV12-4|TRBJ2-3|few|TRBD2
CASSPPLMTSVTQYF
TGTGCCAGCAGTCCCCCCCTTATGACTAGCGTTACGCAGTATTTT
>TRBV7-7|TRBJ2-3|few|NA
CASSPPGALTQYF
TGTGCTAGCAGCCCGCCCGGTGCTTTGACGCAGTATTTT
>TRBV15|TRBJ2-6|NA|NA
CATSSGRGYSGANVLTF
TGTGCCACCAGCTCAGGACGGGGCTACTCTGGGGCCAACGTCCTGACTTTC
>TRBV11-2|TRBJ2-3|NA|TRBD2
CASREAGPDTQYF
TGTGCCAGCAGGGAAGCGGGGCCAGATACGCAGTATTTT
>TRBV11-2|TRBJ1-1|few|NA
CASSSGGVGTEAFF
TGTGCCAGCAGCTCCGGGGGGGTGGGCACTGAAGCTTTCTTT
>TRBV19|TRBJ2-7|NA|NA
CASSNGPPYEQYF
TGTGCCAGTAGCAACGGACCTCCCTACGAGCAGTACTTC
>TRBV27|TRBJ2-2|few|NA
CASSFHVITGELFF
TGTGCCAGCAGTTTCCACGTCATCACCGGGGAGCTGTTTTTT
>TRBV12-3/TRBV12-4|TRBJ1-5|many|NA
CASSLYEGGQPQHF
TGTGCCAGCAGTTTGTATGAGGGAGGTCAGCCCCAGCATTTT
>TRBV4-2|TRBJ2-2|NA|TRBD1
CASSQVQGANGELFF
TGTGCCAGCAGCCAAGTCCAGGGGGCTAACGGGGAGCTGTTTTTT
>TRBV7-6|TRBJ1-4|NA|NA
CASSAAPGGPTNEKLFF
TGTGCCAGCAGCGCAGCGCCCGGGGGGCCAACTAATGAAAAACTGTTTTTT